The 29 T cell receptor beta chains in this list originate from one sample, sequenced in a study of T cell responses to AZD1222 COVID-19 vaccine (dated by TCRdb to about 2021). The sample's time point label, in plain terms: baseline before first vaccination. Library method: the immunoSEQ multiplex PCR assay. Not all clones reach the TCRdb copy of this immuneACCESS table, which keeps in-frame sequences only. Checked studies attribute under half of the gap to unresolved V genes and leave the rest unexplained. The sample table shows under 100,000 clones, and roughly nine tenths are seen once. The ten largest clones represent 5.2% of the sample. The source was peripheral blood, collected on day 0 of AZD1222 vaccination. These receptors all stem from an adult in good health.

The chain joins TRBV7-2 to TRBJ1-6; 10 bases fit TRBD1. This CDR3 region has 16 residues. Germline loops: CDR1 SGHTA, CDR2 FQGNSA. The ends lost 1 base at V and 10 bases at J; junction bases unmatched: 7. Written as DNA, the CDR3 is TGTGCCAGCAGCTTAGGTAGGGACAGGGGACAATCACCCCTCCACTTT. This gives the protein CASSLGRDRGQSPLHF.

The genes are TRBV6-5 and TRBJ1-2, with D possibly TRBD1 on 5 matching bases. V was clipped by 2 bases and J by 8 bases, with 18 bases between them. The CDR3 extends over 15 amino acids. Germline V gene data show CDR1 as MNHEY and CDR2 as SVGAGI. The DNA for the CDR3 is TGTGCCAGCAGTTACCCCCCGGGGAGGGGAGGAGGCTACACCTTC. Amino acids: CASSYPPGRGGGYTF.

V usage is TRBV28 and J usage is TRBJ1-6; D might be TRBD1 (6 bases). The germline gives CDR1 MDHEN, CDR2 SYDVKM. Trimming shortened V by 6 bases and J by 8 bases, and 17 bases separated the two germline ends. This CDR3 comprises 15 residues. The DNA of the CDR3 is TGTGCCAGCAGACACCCGAGGGGGGCGGATTCACCCCTCCACTTT. Its translation: CASRHPRGADSPLHF.

This clone has more than one count but fewer than ten. The chain carries TRBV11-2 and TRBJ2-5, with 10 bases matching TRBD2. The V gene end was trimmed by 4 bases and the J gene end by 5 bases; junction bases not matched to a gene: 10. CDR3 length equals 16 residues. The germline V gene encodes CDR1 SGHAT and CDR2 FQNNGV. The CDR3 DNA sequence: TGTGCCAGCAGCTCCCGAGCGGGGGGGCCGGAGGAGACCCAGTACTTC. Translating it yields CASSSRAGGPEETQYF.

The chain combines TRBV5-4 with TRBJ1-2; no reliable D call. The CDR3 extends over 13 amino acids. V lost 4 bases and J 3 bases, leaving 10 bases between the germline ends. Germline V CDR1 and CDR2: SGHNT, YYREEE (reference sequence). The CDR3 DNA sequence: TGTGCCAGCAGCGGCGGGATCTACTATGGCTACACCTTC. Its translation is CASSGGIYYGYTF.

The chain joins TRBV27 to TRBJ1-2; D gene unclear. Trimming took off 2 bases at V and 6 bases at J, with 16 bases between the two ends. Germline CDR1 MNHEY, CDR2 SMNVEV (reference sequence). The CDR3 spans 15 residues. In nucleotides, the CDR3 is TGTGCCAGCAGTTTAGTGCCGCCCGGTTTTCATGGCTACACCTTC. Amino acid sequence: CASSLVPPGFHGYTF.

CDR3 protein: CATSDSVSEQYF. CDR3 nucleotides: TGTGCCACCAGTGATTCAGTTTCCGAGCAGTACTTC. V gene TRBV24-1 combines with J gene TRBJ2-7, with D hard to call. Germline-derived CDR1 and CDR2 are KGHDR and SFDVKD. V was shortened by 2 bases and J by 6 bases, with 7 bases between the two germline ends. The CDR3 loop spans 12 amino acids.

The chain links TRBV7-9 to TRBJ1-5; 8 bases align to TRBD1. Germline values: CDR1 SEHNR, CDR2 FQNEAQ (reference sequence). The CDR3 length is 14 residues. J gave up 7 bases and V 4 bases, and 6 bases lay outside the gene matches. As DNA, the CDR3 is TGTGCCAGCAGCTCCGGACAGGGAGGGCAGCCCCAGCATTTT. This translates into CASSSGQGGQPQHF.

The gene calls are TRBV5-6 and TRBJ2-3; unclear D gene. Between the trimmed V and J ends, which lost 0 bases and 1 base, there was a span of 12 bases. Germline values: CDR1 SGHDT, CDR2 YYEEEE. This CDR3 has 16 residues. DNA for the CDR3: TGTGCCAGCAGCTTGGAAGGCAGGTCGGGCACAGATACGCAGTATTTT. Translation: CASSLEGRSGTDTQYF.

V gene TRBV19 combines with J gene TRBJ1-3, with D tentatively TRBD1 (5 bases). V lost 4 bases and J 0 bases, leaving 13 bases between the germline ends. The CDR3 has 16 amino acids. Germline CDR1 is LNHDA and CDR2 is SQIVND (reference sequence). The CDR3 loop reads CASSTPGANSGNTIYF. DNA for the CDR3: TGTGCCAGTAGTACCCCCGGGGCGAACTCTGGAAACACCATATATTTT.

This chain links TRBV24-1 with TRBJ2-1, with TRBD2 identical over 8 bases. The J segment lost 1 base and the V segment lost 6 bases, leaving 7 bases of the junction unmatched. Germline CDR1 and CDR2: KGHDR and SFDVKD. The CDR3 runs to 16 residues. CDR3 sequence (DNA): TGTGCCACCAGTCGGAGCGGGGGCCTATCCTACAATGAGCAGTTCTTC. Its translation: CATSRSGGLSYNEQFF.

This clone has just a few counts. This chain uses TRBV9 with TRBJ2-3; tentative D call: TRBD1 (6 bases). This CDR3 is built from 13 residues. CDR1 is SGDLS and CDR2 is YYNGEE in the germline V gene. V was cut by 3 bases and J by 4 bases, with 9 bases left in between. The CDR3 DNA is TGTGCCAGCAGCGCACAGGGAGCAGATACGCAGTATTTT. This gives the protein CASSAQGADTQYF.

V and J are TRBV10-3 and TRBJ1-6, with TRBD1 matching 7 bases. The germline gives CDR1 ENHRY, CDR2 SYGVKD. V lost 4 bases, J lost 7 bases, and 7 bases stayed unmatched. The CDR3 covers 15 residues. CDR3 region: CAISGGGSGNSPLHF. The CDR3 DNA reads as TGTGCCATCAGTGGAGGGGGCAGTGGAAATTCACCCCTCCACTTT.

About this clone: Other DNA sequences in the sample encode the same CDR3. CDR3 residues: CASSYSRTGGYEQYF. The CDR3 DNA sequence: TGTGCCAGCAGTTACTCAAGGACAGGGGGCTACGAGCAGTACTTC. V usage is TRBV6-5 and J usage is TRBJ2-7, with 10 bases matching TRBD1. J lost 3 bases, V lost 0 bases, and 2 bases had no gene match. The CDR3 runs 15 residues. Per the germline V gene, CDR1 is MNHEY and CDR2 is SVGAGI.

The chain carries TRBV11-2 and TRBJ1-2; D remains unclear. Germline-derived CDR1 and CDR2 are SGHAT and FQNNGV. There are 12 residues in the CDR3. Trimming removed 5 bases at V and 8 bases at J, with 12 bases between. The CDR3 bases are TGTGCCAGCAGCCTACACCGCGGAGGCTACACCTTC. This translates into CASSLHRGGYTF.

V gene TRBV6-5 combines with J gene TRBJ2-3; possibly TRBD2 for D (5 bases). V lost 6 bases, J lost 2 bases, and 12 bases lay in between. This CDR3 contains 14 residues. Germline CDR1 reads MNHEY; CDR2 reads SVGAGI. The CDR3 DNA reads as TGTGCCAGCAGGGTCGAGGGCTACACAGATACGCAGTATTTT. This gives the protein CASRVEGYTDTQYF.

The chain is built from TRBV24-1 and TRBJ2-5; no clear D gene. Germline lookup yields CDR1 KGHDR and CDR2 SFDVKD. With 7 bases removed from V and 0 bases from J, the gap between germline ends came to 14 bases. The CDR3 spans 15 residues. The DNA for the CDR3 is TGTGCCACCAGCCCAAACCGACCGTACCAAGAGACCCAGTACTTC. Amino acids: CATSPNRPYQETQYF.

This chain connects TRBV6-5 to TRBJ2-1; weak D call: TRBD2 (5 bases). The germline CDR1 and CDR2 sequences are MNHEY and SVGAGI. The CDR3 runs to 14 residues. V shed 2 bases and J shed 1 base, with 6 bases lying between them. The CDR3 DNA reads as TGTGCCAGCAGTTACGGAGGATCCTACAATGAGCAGTTCTTC. Residues: CASSYGGSYNEQFF.

The chain combines TRBV7-2 with TRBJ2-7, with D unclear. Per germline, CDR1 SGHTA and CDR2 FQGNSA. Trimming stripped 1 base from V and 6 bases from J, with 10 bases between. CDR3 size: 13 residues. CDR3 coding DNA: TGTGCCAGCAGCTTAGAGGCAGCAACCGAGCAGTACTTC. It codes for CASSLEAATEQYF.

The chain links TRBV16 to TRBJ1-5; a possible D gene is TRBD1 (6 bases). The V end was cut by 2 bases, the J end by 2 bases, with 10 bases between. The CDR3 totals 15 residues. From germline, CDR1 is KGHSY and CDR2 FQNENV. CDR3: CASSQDSGGNQPQHF. The CDR3 DNA is TGTGCCAGCAGCCAAGACTCAGGGGGCAATCAGCCCCAGCATTTT.

The V and J genes are TRBV6-5 and TRBJ1-1; TRBD1 might be the D (6 bases). Trimming cost V 6 bases and J 4 bases, with 12 bases left between them. The length of the CDR3 is 13 residues. The germline CDR1 and CDR2 sequences are MNHEY and SVGAGI. The CDR3 DNA sequence: TGTGCCAGCAGCAAAGGGGGGACCACTGAAGCTTTCTTT. This codes for CASSKGGTTEAFF.

The chain recombines TRBV28 with TRBJ1-4; possibly TRBD1 for D (6 bases). Germline values: CDR1 MDHEN, CDR2 SYDVKM. The CDR3 has 16 residues. The germline V and J ends were trimmed by 4 bases and 1 base, with 13 bases remaining between them. CDR3 region: CASSSGGGGTNEKLFF. The CDR3 DNA follows: TGTGCCAGCAGTTCAGGCGGAGGGGGAACTAATGAAAAACTGTTTTTT.

The chain has TRBV5-1 and TRBJ1-1; tentatively, D is TRBD1 (5 bases). There are 14 residues in the CDR3. The germline V and J ends were trimmed by 4 bases and 1 base, with 11 bases remaining between them. CDR1 is SGHRS and CDR2 is YFSETQ in the germline V gene. This chain's CDR3 is CASSPQGPNTEAFF. The CDR3 DNA reads TGCGCCAGCAGCCCCCAGGGACCGAACACTGAAGCTTTCTTT.

J is TRBJ2-7 and V is TRBV5-8, with no clear D. This CDR3 contains 16 residues. From germline, CDR1 is SGHTS and CDR2 YDEGEE. The germline V and J ends were trimmed by 4 bases and 3 bases, with 20 bases remaining between them. CDR3 sequence (DNA): TGTGCCAGCAGCCCCCCTCGGCCCGTCTCCCTCTACGAGCAGTACTTC. This translates into CASSPPRPVSLYEQYF.

The gene calls are TRBV18 and TRBJ2-7; a weak D match, TRBD1 (6 bases). The CDR3 is 13 residues long. Germline loops: CDR1 KGHSH, CDR2 LQKENI. V lost 4 bases and J lost 3, with 10 bases in between. CDR3 sequence: CASSLGHNYEQYF. The CDR3 nucleotides read TGTGCCAGCTCACTGGGACATAACTACGAGCAGTACTTC.

Only a few counts were recorded for this clone. The chain is built from TRBV27 and TRBJ2-6; 8 bases line up with TRBD1. Germline V gene data show CDR1 as MNHEY and CDR2 as SMNVEV (reference sequence). The J segment lost 0 bases and the V segment lost 5 bases, leaving 9 bases of the junction unmatched. CDR3 length equals 18 residues. CDR3 sequence (DNA): TGTGCCAGCAGTCTTTCCGGGACAGGACGCTCTGGGGCCAACGTCCTGACTTTC. This translates into CASSLSGTGRSGANVLTF.

The rearrangement joins TRBV10-3 to TRBJ1-5; D may be TRBD1 (6 bases). Trimming removed 2 bases from V and 2 bases from J, with 10 bases in between. The germline CDR1 and CDR2 sequences are ENHRY and SYGVKD. The CDR3 has 15 amino acids. DNA of the CDR3: TGTGCCATCAGTGAGCCCGGGGGCGGCAATCAGCCCCAGCATTTT. This gives the protein CAISEPGGGNQPQHF.

The chain couples TRBV19 to TRBJ1-5; D is possibly TRBD1 (6 bases). The V gene's germline CDR1 is LNHDA and CDR2 SQIVND (reference sequence). CDR3 length: 15 residues. Trimming took off 5 bases at V and 0 bases at J, with 11 bases between the two ends. CDR3 coding DNA: TGTGCCAGTAGTCTGGGACACCTTAGCAATCAGCCCCAGCATTTT. It codes for CASSLGHLSNQPQHF.

The rearrangement uses TRBV27 and TRBJ1-2; D is unresolved. V dropped 0 bases and J dropped 4 bases, with 9 bases sitting between them. CDR3 length equals 14 residues. Germline lookup yields CDR1 MNHEY and CDR2 SMNVEV (reference sequence). This CDR3 reads CASSLSWPGYGYTF. CDR3 DNA sequence: TGTGCCAGCAGTTTATCCTGGCCAGGCTATGGCTACACCTTC.